A single T cell receptor (beta chain) is shown here with its context. The antigen is undetermined. The CDR3 is 13 residues long. Germline V gene lookup returns CDR1 LNHDA and CDR2 SQIVND (reference sequence). V was cut by 7 bases and J by 0 bases, with 7 bases left in between. Naive CD8 cells were CD45RO-negative, positively selected for CCR7, excluding terminally differentiated effector memory CD45RA+ cells. The entry originates in a study of shared clonotypes between healthy human individuals. Study overall: Per donor, CD8 memory used one plate, CD8 naive used two, CD4 memory used three and CD4 naive used three.

Points from the study as a whole: Clonotype sharing across a few donors was observed for around 4.8% of naive CD4 clonotypes. On the whole, naive subsets had larger estimated richness than memory subsets had.

Measured with immunoSEQ multiplex PCR; TCRdb has only the in-frame clones, and not every one. The sample includes some 2 million clones, roughly 95% seen only once; the top ten take more than 0.95%. The sequence was obtained from a man aged 18 to 35 in good health. The rearrangement joins TRBV19 to TRBJ1-3; TRBD1 is a possible D gene (5 bases). The sample comprised naive CD8+ T cells sorted from blood. CDR3 loop: CASNGHSGNTIYF. The CDR3 bases are TGTGCCAGTAACGGACACTCTGGAAACACCATATATTTT.